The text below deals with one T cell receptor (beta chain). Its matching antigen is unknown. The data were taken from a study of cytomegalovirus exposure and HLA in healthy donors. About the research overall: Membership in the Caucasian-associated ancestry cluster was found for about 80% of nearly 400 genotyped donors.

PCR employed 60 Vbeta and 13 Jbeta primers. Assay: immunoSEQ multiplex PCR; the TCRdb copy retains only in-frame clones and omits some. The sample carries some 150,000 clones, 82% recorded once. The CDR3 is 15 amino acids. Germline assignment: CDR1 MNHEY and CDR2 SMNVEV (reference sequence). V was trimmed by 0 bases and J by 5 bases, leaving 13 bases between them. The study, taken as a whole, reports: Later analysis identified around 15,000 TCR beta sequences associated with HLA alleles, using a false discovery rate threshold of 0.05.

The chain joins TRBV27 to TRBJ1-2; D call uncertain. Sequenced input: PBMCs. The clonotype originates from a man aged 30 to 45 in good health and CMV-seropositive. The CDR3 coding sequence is TGTGCCAGCAGTTTATCTGAGGCAAACCTTTATGGCTACACCTTC. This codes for CASSLSEANLYGYTF.